Below, 10 T cell receptor beta chains from the same sample are listed, as sequenced in a study of memory CD4+ T cells and cytomegalovirus serostatus. The sort gate was single viable CD3+CD4+CD8-CD45RO+ cells for memory CD4+ T cells. Using immunoSEQ multiplex PCR, the repertoire was profiled, and TCRdb retains in-frame clones only, with some absent. This sample carries about 44,000 clones, about 80% of them seen once, and the ten largest clones take around 2%. Sequencing input: memory CD4+ T cells from blood. The receptors were gathered from an adult in good health and CMV-seronegative.

The J gene is TRBJ1-1, the V gene TRBV6-5, with TRBD1 matching over 8 bases. Germline CDR1 MNHEY, CDR2 SVGAGI. The junction had 4 bases not matched to a gene; V was cut back by 7 bases and J by 3 bases. CDR3 length equals 13 residues. The CDR3 bases are TGTGCCAGCAATTCGGACAGGGACACTGAAGCTTTCTTT. Its translation is CASNSDRDTEAFF.

V and J are TRBV5-6 and TRBJ1-2; 9 bases are shared with TRBD1. Trimming removed 7 bases from V and 2 bases from J; junction bases left unmatched: 9. The CDR3 has 15 residues. Germline CDR1 reads SGHDT; CDR2 reads YYEEEE. CDR3 amino acids: CASYDRDRVNYGYTF. CDR3 in DNA: TGTGCCAGCTACGACCGGGACAGGGTAAACTATGGCTACACCTTC.

This clone was seen a few times. V and J are TRBV2 and TRBJ1-2, with D maybe TRBD1 (5 bases). Trimming shortened V by 2 bases and J by 6 bases, and 10 bases separated the two germline ends. CDR3 length: 13 amino acids. From germline, CDR1 is SNHLY and CDR2 FYNNEI. CDR3 sequence (DNA): TGTGCCAGCAGTGAAAATATGGGGGATGGCTACACCTTC. It is translated as CASSENMGDGYTF.

This clone was seen more than once but under ten times. The rearrangement joins TRBV7-8 to TRBJ2-7; D might be TRBD2 (6 bases). The V gene's germline CDR1 is SGHVS and CDR2 FQNEAQ. The CDR3 has 13 residues. V was cut by 8 bases and J by 7 bases, with 18 bases left in between. The CDR3 DNA follows: TGTGCCAGCGCGGAGGGGCCCTACTTAGAGCAGTACTTC. Translating gives CASAEGPYLEQYF.

This clone showed up just a few times. The genes are TRBV28 and TRBJ2-3; TRBD2 matches at 10 bases. The CDR3 contains 15 residues. V shed 5 bases, J shed 2 bases, and the junction held 4 bases outside the gene matches. Germline V gene data show CDR1 as MDHEN and CDR2 as SYDVKM. CDR3 sequence: CASSKLAGLTDTQYF. The DNA of the CDR3 is TGTGCCAGCAGTAAACTAGCGGGGCTCACAGATACGCAGTATTTT.

This clone has just one count. The rearrangement links TRBV6-6 to TRBJ2-1, with 9 nucleotides matching TRBD1. The J segment lost 6 bases and the V segment lost 8 bases, leaving 8 bases of the junction unmatched. The CDR3 length is 14 residues. Germline lookup yields CDR1 MNHNY and CDR2 SVGAGI (reference sequence). The CDR3 reads CASLLKGQGNEQFF. The CDR3 DNA sequence: TGTGCCAGCTTGTTAAAGGGACAGGGCAATGAGCAGTTCTTC.

The V and J genes are TRBV5-6 and TRBJ2-3; 9 nucleotides align to TRBD2. V lost 4 bases and J lost 1; bases outside the gene matches: 7. The CDR3 is made up of 16 amino acids. Germline V gene data show CDR1 as SGHDT and CDR2 as YYEEEE. The CDR3 region has the DNA TGTGCCAGCAGCCTGTCGGCGGGGGGGGGCACAGATACGCAGTATTTT. The encoded protein is CASSLSAGGGTDTQYF.

Details on this clone: The same CDR3 arises from other DNA sequences in this sample as well. This chain links TRBV2 with TRBJ1-1, with unresolved D. Between the trimmed V and J ends, which lost 1 base and 1 base, there was a span of 4 bases. The CDR3 runs to 13 residues. The germline V gene has CDR1 SNHLY and CDR2 FYNNEI. This CDR3 is CASSEVENTEAFF. The CDR3 DNA is TGTGCCAGCAGTGAAGTTGAGAACACTGAAGCTTTCTTT.

The V gene is TRBV15, the J gene TRBJ2-5, with D perhaps matching TRBD2 (5 bases). Deletions cut 5 bases from V and 1 base from J, with 14 bases between. CDR1 and CDR2 from the germline V gene are LNHNV and YYDKDF (reference sequence). The CDR3 is 15 amino acids. CDR3 DNA sequence: TGTGCCACCAGCCTACTAGGTTTGGGCCAAGAGACCCAGTACTTC. Amino acid sequence: CATSLLGLGQETQYF.

V and J are TRBV29-1 and TRBJ1-1; tentative D call: TRBD1 (6 bases). This CDR3 contains 11 residues. From germline, CDR1 is SQVTM and CDR2 ANQGSEA. V lost 6 bases and J lost 8, with 13 bases in between. CDR3 sequence: CSVDGTREAFF. As DNA, the CDR3 is TGCAGCGTCGACGGGACACGGGAAGCTTTCTTT.